This T cell receptor (beta chain) was recovered during a study of T cells in Graves' hyperthyroidism and ophthalmopathy (dated by TCRdb to the late 2010s). Study-wide context: Peripheral blood was sampled at the time of initial diagnosis, prior to any treatment. The paper reports TCR Vbeta CDR3 sequencing of 135 peripheral blood samples: some 41 ophthalmopathy, under 80 hyperthyroidism and approximately 17 progressor patients. The study also compared thyroid tissue and blood T-cell repertoires from several Graves' hyperthyroidism patients. An independent validation cohort of 18 to 20 hyperthyroidism patients and approximately 17 patients who later progressed to ophthalmopathy tested prospective prediction of ophthalmopathy. The roughly 90 discovery patients were divided at random into training and test sets in a 7:3 ratio. A discovery cohort of about a hundred patients, approximately 45 with Graves' ophthalmopathy and about 58 with stable Graves' hyperthyroidism, was used to find distinguishing TCR V-J signatures. After sampling, hyperthyroidism patients received methimazole starting at 30 mg daily, and ophthalmopathy patients received high-dose intravenous methylprednisolone. Findings and caveats that apply to the study as a whole: Ophthalmopathy was separated from stable hyperthyroidism by a 13 V-J signature model, with approximately 89% sensitivity and roughly 84% specificity obtained in cross-validation and 80%/75% obtained in testing. Blood samples also contained most of the expanded thyroid clonotypes (frequency above 0.001), which suggests that blood repertoires may reflect thyroid immune responses. In validation, the model predicted progression to ophthalmopathy a median of approximately 6.6 months before onset, with 65% to 71% sensitivity and about 75% specificity. Sample size was not statistically predetermined, and blinding of investigators to group allocation was not performed.

The TCR beta CDR3 regions were amplified from the RNA transcripts. A first-round RT-PCR of the TCR CDR3 used the HTBI primer set with the Qiagen OneStep RT-PCR kit. A second multiplex PCR round built the libraries, followed by size selection and purification. Libraries were sequenced paired-end with 100 bp reads on an Illumina HiSeq2000. In the original analysis: SOAPnuke was used to process the raw data, with reads discarded if the reads contained adapters or uncalled bases, had a mean Phred below 15, or lacked an exact constant-primer or identifier match. COPE v1.2.5 was used to merge high-quality paired reads, and clonotypes were defined as unique nucleotide sequences. MiTCR v1.1 was used to align clonotypes to the IMGT TRBV, TRBD and TRBJ reference segments. The analysis included only V-J combinations with a frequency above 0.0001, which together covered 99% to 99.2% of the repertoires. A TCS score was defined as the ratio between F50 (clonal expansion) and ExV (chaos), using BLOSUM62-based TCRdist between CDR3 peptides within each V-J. Welch's t-statistics and random forest reduced roughly 530 V-J features to 10 to 15, which were used in a naive Bayes classifier (R e1071). TCRdb's own reprocessing of the public reads used fastp at Q25 and MiXCR and kept productive beta chains. Rows are combined by CDR3 protein, so each entry shows the most common genes and DNA. Clone size and V and J calls follow TCRdb, not the original study. The sample table contains hundreds of thousands of distinct CDR3 sequences; only one count was recorded for about 19% of them. The ten largest clones add up to 15% to 20% of the sample.

This clonotype showed up just once. Its cognate antigen has yet to be identified. An end of the junction does not agree with germline; a read error may underlie this. Hyperthyroidism patients were newly diagnosed, with disease duration under 2 months, and aged 18 to 65 years. Exclusion was applied to patients with uncontrolled infections, other autoimmune diseases, pregnancy or lactation. Diagnoses were based on clinical symptoms, serum thyroxine and TRAb, thyroid ultrasound and orbital computed tomography. For progressor patients, blood was drawn at the first diagnosis of hyperthyroidism, before any ophthalmopathy symptoms had appeared. PBMCs were separated from roughly 9.6 ml of fresh peripheral blood using Ficoll-Paque density gradient centrifugation. Progressor patients were initially diagnosed with Graves' hyperthyroidism and developed ophthalmopathy during follow-up. Total RNA was extracted with Trizol reagent, and quality was checked on an Agilent 2100 Bioanalyzer.

The origin of this receptor is a woman in her forties or fifties with Graves' hyperthyroidism that later progressed to Graves' ophthalmopathy. The sequencing input was blood.

The sequence in DNA is TGCGCCAGCCGCCAAGATCTCCGGTACTCTGGAAACACCATATATTTT. Its protein product is CASRQDLRYSGNTIYF. The chain joins TRBV4-1 to TRBJ1-3; the D gene cannot be resolved reliably. Reading from cysteine to phenylalanine, the CDR3 counts 16 amino acids. Only the CDR3 DNA is retained, 48 bases long and in frame from the first base. The germline V gene sets CDR1 to MGHRA and CDR2 to YSYEKL.